Following are 14 T cell receptor beta chains from one sample sequenced in a study of blood T cell repertoires in COVID-19. Libraries were prepared by immunoSEQ multiplex PCR; TCRdb keeps only in-frame clonotypes and omits some of them. The table lists roughly 16,000 clones, under 85% of them singletons, with about a third in the top ten. The sample taken for sequencing was peripheral blood. These receptors originate from a man between 65 and 85 years old with active or convalescent COVID-19.

The chain links TRBV6-6 to TRBJ1-5; 10 nucleotides align to TRBD1. The germline gives CDR1 MNHNY, CDR2 SVGAGI (reference sequence). This CDR3 spans 15 amino acids. The V and J ends lost 5 bases and 1 base, in that order; junction bases with no gene match: 2. CDR3 nucleotides: TGTGCCAGCAGTATGGGACAGGGGAGCAATCAGCCCCAGCATTTT. Encoded protein: CASSMGQGSNQPQHF.

The chain has TRBV27 and TRBJ1-2, with 9 positions matching TRBD1. CDR3 length: 13 amino acids. Germline V CDR1 and CDR2: MNHEY, SMNVEV (reference sequence). Trimming at V came to 6 bases and at J to 7 bases, leaving 6 bases not matched to a gene. The CDR3 region is CASSSQGARGYTF. The CDR3 bases are TGTGCCAGCAGCTCACAGGGGGCGCGTGGCTACACCTTC.

V and J are TRBV7-2 and TRBJ1-5; TRBD1 matches at 8 bases. Germline trimming cut 5 bases from V and 6 bases from J; bases unmatched to any gene: 3. The CDR3 sequence is 13 residues long. Germline-derived CDR1 and CDR2 are SGHTA and FQGNSA. DNA of the CDR3: TGTGCCAGCAGCGGTGGACAGGGTCAGCCCCAGCATTTT. It is translated as CASSGGQGQPQHF.

This clone was observed a few times. The chain links TRBV7-6 to TRBJ1-3, with D possibly matching TRBD1 (6 bases). Between the trimmed V and J ends, which lost 5 bases and 2 bases, there was a span of 19 bases. The CDR3 is 17 residues long. CDR1 SGHVS and CDR2 FNYEAQ come from the germline V gene. CDR3 nucleotide sequence: TGTGCCAGCAGCCTAGGGGGACTCGGGGCGGCTGGAAACACCATATATTTT. Its protein product is CASSLGGLGAAGNTIYF.

J is TRBJ2-7 and V is TRBV6-5, with D possibly TRBD2 on 6 matching bases. CDR1 and CDR2 (germline): MNHEY, SVGAGI. Trimming took off 4 bases at V and 10 bases at J, with 11 bases between the two ends. The CDR3 covers 11 residues. The CDR3 reads CASSSPGVQYF. In DNA form, the CDR3 reads TGTGCCAGCAGTTCGCCGGGGGTACAGTACTTC.

The rearrangement uses TRBV21-1 and TRBJ1-5; TRBD1, as called in the table, went unchecked against the DNA. TRBV21-1 constitutes a pseudogene. The CDR3 contains 17 residues. The DNA of the CDR3 is TGTGCCAGCAGCAGTCGGACAGGACCAGGTAGCAATCAGCCCCAGCATTTT. Translated: CASSSRTGPGSNQPQHF.

This clone was seen more than once but under ten times. The CDR3 spells CASMAGVETQYF. In nucleotides, the CDR3 is TGTGCCAGCATGGCAGGGGTAGAGACCCAGTACTTC. V gene TRBV28 combines with J gene TRBJ2-5, with D maybe TRBD1 (6 bases). Germline V gene sequence: CDR1 MDHEN, CDR2 SYDVKM. The length of the CDR3 is 12 residues. Deletions cut 7 bases from V and 4 bases from J, with 10 bases between.

V is TRBV5-6 and J is TRBJ2-2; 8 positions match TRBD2. CDR1 and CDR2 (germline): SGHDT, YYEEEE. Germline trimming cut 4 bases from V and 4 bases from J; bases unmatched to any gene: 3. The CDR3 consists of 14 residues. Written as DNA, the CDR3 is TGTGCCAGCAGCCGGGGGGGAGTCACCGGGGAGCTGTTTTTT. Its translation is CASSRGGVTGELFF.

This rearrangement joins TRBV5-4 to TRBJ2-7, with D tentatively TRBD2 (6 bases). CDR3 length: 14 residues. Germline assignment: CDR1 SGHNT and CDR2 YYREEE (reference sequence). The V and J ends lost 0 bases and 3 bases respectively, with 10 bases between them. CDR3 residues: CASSLVGRRYEQYF. The CDR3 nucleotides are TGTGCCAGCAGCTTGGTCGGGAGACGCTACGAGCAGTACTTC. The entire variable domain, with the rest obtained from reference TRBV5-4 and TRBJ2-7, is as follows: ETGVTQSPTHLIKTRGQQVTLRCSSQSGHNTVSWYQQALGQGPQFIFQYYREEENGRGNFPPRFSGLQFPNYSSELNVNALELDDSALYLCASSLVGRRYEQYFGPGTRLTVT.

This chain links TRBV5-1 with TRBJ2-1; 11 bases fit TRBD2. J was trimmed by 6 bases and V by 0 bases; bases with no gene match: 8. From germline, CDR1 is SGHRS and CDR2 YFSETQ. This CDR3 is 17 amino acids long. The CDR3 coding sequence is TGCGCCAGCAGCTTGGGAATATACGGGACTAGCGGCAATGAGCAGTTCTTC. It codes for CASSLGIYGTSGNEQFF.

Only one count was recorded for this clone. The chain is built from TRBV11-1 and TRBJ2-3; no firm D call. V lost 0 bases, J lost 3 bases, and 10 bases lay in between. CDR1 is SGHAT, CDR2 FQDESV, per germline (reference sequence). CDR3 length: 15 amino acids. The CDR3 DNA sequence: TGTGCCAGCAGCTTAGCCCCGGAGTGGACAGATACGCAGTATTTT. It codes for CASSLAPEWTDTQYF.

The chain links TRBV6-5 to TRBJ2-2; D is unresolved. This CDR3 has 15 residues. V lost 6 bases, J lost 6 bases, and 17 bases lay in between. Germline V lookup: CDR1 MNHEY, CDR2 SVGAGI. This chain's CDR3 is CASRGTVGSAGELFF. In nucleotides, the CDR3 is TGTGCCAGCAGGGGTACTGTGGGCTCGGCCGGGGAGCTGTTTTTT.

The chain couples TRBV13 to TRBJ2-7, with TRBD1 matching over 9 bases. The junction had 10 bases not matched to a gene; V was cut back by 5 bases and J by 5 bases. There are 15 residues in the CDR3. Germline loops: CDR1 PRHDT, CDR2 FYEKMQ (reference sequence). The CDR3 coding sequence is TGTGCCAGCAGCCTAAAGACAGGGGGACCGAACGAGCAGTACTTC. The encoded protein is CASSLKTGGPNEQYF.

This clone was seen only once. The rearrangement joins TRBV7-8 to TRBJ2-7, with 9 bases aligning to TRBD1. Looked up from germline, CDR1 is SGHVS and CDR2 is FQNEAQ. V dropped 5 bases and J dropped 4; count of bases not matched to a gene: 6. The CDR3 runs 14 residues. The CDR3 DNA follows: TGTGCCAGCAGCAAAACAGGGGGCTCGTACGAGCAGTACTTC. It codes for CASSKTGGSYEQYF.